These T cell receptor beta chains were read from a single sample in a study of identical twins. TCRdb called the 5' RACE reads again in MiXCR, with one record for every CDR3 protein. The repertoire holds 1.5 million to 2 million distinct CDR3 sequences, with under 35% as singletons. Sequencing was done on a sample of cord blood. These TCRs come from a newborn girl in good health. Each CDR3 is given with its conserved first and last residue. Fields, in order: V gene, D gene, clone size, J gene, CDR3 DNA, CDR3 protein. The D gene is left open where the match is weak. A row's size may be missing; if present it is once, few, many or a size class.

v_gene: TRBV29-1; d_gene: TRBD1; abundance: many; j_gene: TRBJ1-2; CDR3nt: TGCAGCGTGGGACAGCTGACTAACTATGGCTACACCTTC; CDR3aa: CSVGQLTNYGYTF
v_gene: TRBV6-4; d_gene: TRBD1; abundance: .; j_gene: TRBJ2-2; CDR3nt: TGTGCCAGCGGGACAGGGACCGGGGAGCTGTTTTTT; CDR3aa: CASGTGTGELFF
v_gene: TRBV24-1; d_gene: .; abundance: many; j_gene: TRBJ2-4; CDR3nt: TGTGCCACCAGTGCCTGGCGGACTCCCGAAAAAAGGCTAGCCAAAAACATTCAGTACTTC; CDR3aa: CATSAWRTPEKRLAKNIQYF
v_gene: TRBV7-2; d_gene: TRBD2; abundance: .; j_gene: TRBJ2-1; CDR3nt: TGTGCCAGCAGCTTATCAAGGACTAGCGGGAGAGGGCAGTTCTTC; CDR3aa: CASSLSRTSGRGQFF
v_gene: TRBV28; d_gene: .; abundance: few; j_gene: TRBJ2-3; CDR3nt: TGTGCCAGCAGTTTAGACAGAGAGCTTGCGTCTAGCACAGATACGCAGTATTTT; CDR3aa: CASSLDRELASSTDTQYF
v_gene: TRBV4-1; d_gene: .; abundance: .; j_gene: TRBJ1-5; CDR3nt: TGCGCCAGCAGCCAAGTAGGGACGAACAATCAGCCCCAGCATTTT; CDR3aa: CASSQVGTNNQPQHF
v_gene: TRBV7-2; d_gene: TRBD1; abundance: .; j_gene: TRBJ1-4; CDR3nt: TGTGCCAGCAGCGAAGACAGGGAAGAAAAACTGTTTTTT; CDR3aa: CASSEDREEKLFF
v_gene: TRBV25-1; d_gene: .; abundance: .; j_gene: TRBJ1-6; CDR3nt: TGTGCCAGCAGTGAGTCGAGGGGAGGGCTGAGCTCACCCCTCCACTTT; CDR3aa: CASSESRGGLSSPLHF
v_gene: TRBV4-1; d_gene: .; abundance: .; j_gene: TRBJ1-1; CDR3nt: TGCGCCAGCAGTCCCTGGGACGGAAACACTGAAGCTTTCTTT; CDR3aa: CASSPWDGNTEAFF
v_gene: TRBV29-1; d_gene: .; abundance: .; j_gene: TRBJ2-1; CDR3nt: TGCAGCGTTTCTCTGAACTCGGGCCAAGAGACCCAGTTCTTC; CDR3aa: CSVSLNSGQETQFF
v_gene: TRBV5-1; d_gene: TRBD1; abundance: .; j_gene: TRBJ2-5; CDR3nt: TGCGCCAGCAGCCCGACAGGGGGCGAAGAGACCCAGTACTTC; CDR3aa: CASSPTGGEETQYF
v_gene: TRBV19; d_gene: TRBD2; abundance: .; j_gene: TRBJ2-1; CDR3nt: TGTGCCAGTAGTATAGCGGGCGGGGGGGCTGGTGAGCAGTTCTTC; CDR3aa: CASSIAGGGAGEQFF
v_gene: TRBV12-3/TRBV12-4; d_gene: .; abundance: .; j_gene: TRBJ2-1; CDR3nt: TGTGCCAGCAGTTTCTCTCGGTACTTCTACAATGAGCAGTTCTTC; CDR3aa: CASSFSRYFYNEQFF
v_gene: TRBV6-6; d_gene: .; abundance: .; j_gene: TRBJ2-2; CDR3nt: TGTGCCAGCAGGGAACAGGGTAATTGGTACACCGGGGAGCTGTTTTTT; CDR3aa: CASREQGNWYTGELFF
v_gene: TRBV24-1; d_gene: .; abundance: .; j_gene: TRBJ2-7; CDR3nt: TGTGCCACCAGTGATCAACAGTCGAGTGAGCAGTACTTC; CDR3aa: CATSDQQSSEQYF
v_gene: TRBV3-1; d_gene: TRBD1; abundance: few; j_gene: TRBJ2-1; CDR3nt: TGTGCCAGCAGCCAAGTAGGGGGGACAGGGCGCAATGAGCAGTTCTTC; CDR3aa: CASSQVGGTGRNEQFF
v_gene: TRBV24-1; d_gene: .; abundance: .; j_gene: TRBJ1-1; CDR3nt: TGTGCCACCAGTGATTTAACAAGCACTGAAGCTTTCTTT; CDR3aa: CATSDLTSTEAFF
v_gene: TRBV11-2; d_gene: .; abundance: .; j_gene: TRBJ1-2; CDR3nt: TGTGCCAGCAGCTTATCGGGGCAGGCGGCGTATGGCTACACCTTC; CDR3aa: CASSLSGQAAYGYTF
v_gene: TRBV7-2; d_gene: .; abundance: few; j_gene: TRBJ1-2; CDR3nt: TGTGCCAGCAGCTTAGAGTGGACACCCTCTGGCTACACCTTC; CDR3aa: CASSLEWTPSGYTF
v_gene: TRBV10-3; d_gene: .; abundance: many; j_gene: TRBJ2-7; CDR3nt: TGTGCCATCAGGGAACGGACAGAACACGAGCAGTACTTC; CDR3aa: CAIRERTEHEQYF
v_gene: TRBV12-5; d_gene: .; abundance: .; j_gene: TRBJ1-1; CDR3nt: TGTGCTAGTGGTCCCGGGGCCACTGAAGCTTTCTTT; CDR3aa: CASGPGATEAFF
v_gene: TRBV27; d_gene: .; abundance: .; j_gene: TRBJ2-1; CDR3nt: TGTGCCAGCAGTACGGGCTATCGAAATGAGCAGTTCTTC; CDR3aa: CASSTGYRNEQFF